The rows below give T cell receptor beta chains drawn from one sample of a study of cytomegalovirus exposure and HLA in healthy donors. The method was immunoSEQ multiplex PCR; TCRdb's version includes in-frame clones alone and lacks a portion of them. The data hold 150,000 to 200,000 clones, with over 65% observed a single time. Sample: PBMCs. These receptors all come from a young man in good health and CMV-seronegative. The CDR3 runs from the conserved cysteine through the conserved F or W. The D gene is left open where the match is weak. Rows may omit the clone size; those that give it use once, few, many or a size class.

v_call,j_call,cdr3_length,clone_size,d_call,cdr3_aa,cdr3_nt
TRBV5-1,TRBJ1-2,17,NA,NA,CASSLGTVGSVEYGYTF,TGCGCCAGCAGCTTGGGGACAGTGGGATCAGTAGAATATGGCTACACCTTC
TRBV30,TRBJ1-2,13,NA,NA,CAWSLRGFYGYTF,TGTGCCTGGAGTTTAAGAGGGTTTTATGGCTACACCTTC
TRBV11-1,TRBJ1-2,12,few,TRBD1,CASSVTGEGYTF,TGTGCCAGCTCCGTCACAGGGGAGGGCTACACCTTC
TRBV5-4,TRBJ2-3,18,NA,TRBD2,CASSLGAGHARGTDTQYF,TGTGCCAGCAGCTTGGGAGCGGGGCACGCCCGGGGCACAGATACGCAGTATTTT
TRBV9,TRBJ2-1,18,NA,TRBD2,CASSVEGLAGGPNNEQFF,TGTGCCAGCAGCGTTGAGGGACTAGCGGGGGGGCCAAACAATGAGCAGTTCTTC
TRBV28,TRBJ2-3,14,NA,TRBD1,CASSLQGAGDTQYF,TGTGCCAGCAGTCTTCAGGGGGCGGGGGATACGCAGTATTTT
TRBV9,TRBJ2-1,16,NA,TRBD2,CASSAGGLAGVGEQFF,TGTGCCAGCAGCGCGGGTGGACTAGCGGGAGTGGGGGAGCAGTTCTTC
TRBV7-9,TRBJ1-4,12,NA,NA,CASSLHSEKLFF,TGTGCCAGCAGCTTACACAGTGAAAAACTGTTTTTT
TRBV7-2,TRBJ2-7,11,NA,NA,CASSSPYEQYF,TGTGCCAGCAGCTCTCCCTACGAGCAGTACTTC
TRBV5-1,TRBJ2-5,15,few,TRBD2,CASSFSGGAQETQYF,TGCGCCAGCAGCTTTAGCGGGGGGGCCCAAGAGACCCAGTACTTC
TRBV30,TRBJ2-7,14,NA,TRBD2,CAWSVGGSSYEQYF,TGTGCCTGGAGTGTAGGCGGGAGCTCCTACGAGCAGTACTTC
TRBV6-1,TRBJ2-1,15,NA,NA,CASSELRGGEDEQFF,TGTGCCAGCAGTGAACTCCGGGGAGGTGAGGATGAGCAGTTCTTC
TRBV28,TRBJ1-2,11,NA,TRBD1,CASGRGVGYTF,TGTGCCAGCGGCAGGGGGGTTGGCTACACCTTC
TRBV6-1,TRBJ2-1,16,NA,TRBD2,CASSASGLAGGPKQFF,TGTGCCAGCAGTGCTAGTGGACTAGCGGGGGGGCCGAAGCAGTTCTTC
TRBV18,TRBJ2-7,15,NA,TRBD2,CASSPASGSRHEQYF,TGTGCCAGCTCACCGGCTAGCGGGAGTCGGCACGAGCAGTACTTC
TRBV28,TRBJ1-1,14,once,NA,CASRGWTVNTEAFF,TGTGCCAGCAGGGGGTGGACAGTGAACACTGAAGCTTTCTTT
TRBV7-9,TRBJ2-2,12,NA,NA,CASSPPAGELFF,TGTGCCAGCAGCCCCCCCGCCGGGGAGCTGTTTTTT
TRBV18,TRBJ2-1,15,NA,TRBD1,CASSPPLGGRNEQFF,TGTGCCAGCTCACCACCACTAGGGGGCCGGAATGAGCAGTTCTTC
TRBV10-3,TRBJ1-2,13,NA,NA,CAISDPGNYGYTF,TGTGCCATCAGTGACCCAGGGAACTATGGCTACACCTTC
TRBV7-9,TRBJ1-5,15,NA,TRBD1,CASSLGGTVNQPQHF,TGTGCCAGCAGCTTAGGTGGGACAGTCAATCAGCCCCAGCATTTT
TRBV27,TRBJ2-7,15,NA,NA,CASRDPGVRPYEQYF,TGTGCCAGCAGGGACCCAGGGGTACGTCCCTACGAGCAGTACTTC
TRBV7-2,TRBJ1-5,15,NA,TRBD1,CASSLRQGSNQPQHF,TGTGCCAGCAGCTTGAGACAGGGGAGCAATCAGCCCCAGCATTTT
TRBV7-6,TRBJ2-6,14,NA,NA,CASSIISGANVLTF,TGTGCCAGCAGCATTATCTCTGGGGCCAACGTCCTGACTTTC
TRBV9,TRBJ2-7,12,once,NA,CASSPSSYEQYF,TGTGCCAGCAGCCCCAGCTCCTACGAGCAGTACTTC
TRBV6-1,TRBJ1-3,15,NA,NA,CASSGDRLSGNTIYF,TGTGCCAGCAGCGGAGACAGACTCTCTGGAAACACCATATATTTT
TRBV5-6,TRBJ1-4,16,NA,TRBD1,CASSLGRDRGWEKLFF,TGTGCCAGCAGCTTGGGCCGAGACAGGGGATGGGAAAAACTGTTTTTT
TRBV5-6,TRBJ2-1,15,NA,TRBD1,CASSIPGTGIDEQFF,TGTGCCAGCAGCATACCCGGGACAGGGATCGATGAGCAGTTCTTC
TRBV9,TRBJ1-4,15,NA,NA,CASSGGQSTNEKLFF,TGTGCCAGCAGCGGAGGTCAGTCAACTAATGAAAAACTGTTTTTT
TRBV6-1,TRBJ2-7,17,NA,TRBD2,CASSDFLAGGSFYEQYF,TGTGCCAGCAGTGATTTTCTAGCGGGGGGATCATTCTACGAGCAGTACTTC
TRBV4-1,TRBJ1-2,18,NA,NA,CASSQEYSSSASYYGYTF,TGCGCCAGCAGCCAAGAATATTCCAGCAGCGCCAGTTACTATGGCTACACCTTC
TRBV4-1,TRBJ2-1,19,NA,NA,CASSQEGPGSTPSYNEQFF,TGCGCCAGCAGCCAAGAAGGTCCGGGGAGTACCCCCTCCTACAATGAGCAGTTCTTC
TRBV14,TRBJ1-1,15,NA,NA,CASSWAVIMNTEAFF,TGTGCCAGCAGCTGGGCAGTGATAATGAACACTGAAGCTTTCTTT
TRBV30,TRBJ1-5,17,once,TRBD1,CAWSVNRGRWSNQPQHF,TGTGCCTGGAGTGTAAACAGGGGCAGGTGGAGCAATCAGCCCCAGCATTTT
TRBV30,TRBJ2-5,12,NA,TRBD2,CAWGLAGLTQYF,TGTGCCTGGGGACTAGCGGGGTTAACCCAGTACTTC
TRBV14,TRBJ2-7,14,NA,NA,CASSPARGGNEQYF,TGTGCCAGCAGCCCCGCGCGGGGCGGGAACGAGCAGTACTTC
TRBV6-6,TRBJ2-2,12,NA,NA,CASSSGTGELFF,TGTGCCAGCAGTTCGGGCACCGGGGAGCTGTTTTTT
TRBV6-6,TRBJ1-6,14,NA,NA,CASSYNSNNSPLHF,TGTGCCAGCAGTTACAACAGTAATAATTCACCCCTCCACTTT
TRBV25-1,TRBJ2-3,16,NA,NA,CASSESSPAGTDTQYF,TGTGCCAGCAGTGAATCCAGTCCTGCGGGAACAGATACGCAGTATTTT
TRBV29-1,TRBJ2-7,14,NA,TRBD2,CSVARRLASYEQYF,TGCAGCGTTGCCAGAAGACTAGCATCCTACGAGCAGTACTTC
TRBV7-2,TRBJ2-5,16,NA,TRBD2,CASSLNSGRGGETQYF,TGTGCCAGCAGCTTAAACAGCGGGAGGGGTGGGGAGACCCAGTACTTC
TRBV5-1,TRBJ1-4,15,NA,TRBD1,CASKDRGATNEKLFF,TGCGCCAGCAAGGACAGGGGGGCAACTAATGAAAAACTGTTTTTT
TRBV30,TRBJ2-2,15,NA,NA,CAWAPGPRRGGELFF,TGTGCCTGGGCTCCTGGACCCCGCCGGGGAGGGGAGCTGTTTTTT
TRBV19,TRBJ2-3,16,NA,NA,CASSILQTSGTDTQYF,TGTGCCAGTAGTATCCTTCAGACTAGTGGTACAGATACGCAGTATTTT
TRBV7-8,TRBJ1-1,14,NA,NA,CASSQASWNTEAFF,TGTGCCAGCAGCCAGGCATCGTGGAACACTGAAGCTTTCTTT
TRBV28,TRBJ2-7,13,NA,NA,CASSFRGAGEQYF,TGTGCCAGCAGTTTCCGGGGGGCCGGCGAGCAGTACTTC
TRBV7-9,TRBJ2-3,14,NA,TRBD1,CASSLRTGEDTQYF,TGTGCCAGCAGCTTAAGGACAGGGGAAGATACGCAGTATTTT
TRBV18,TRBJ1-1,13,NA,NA,CASSATGEAEAFF,TGTGCCAGCTCAGCCACGGGGGAAGCAGAAGCTTTCTTT
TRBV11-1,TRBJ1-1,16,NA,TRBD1,CASSPGQGARINEAFF,TGTGCCAGCAGCCCGGGACAGGGGGCGCGTATTAATGAAGCTTTCTTT
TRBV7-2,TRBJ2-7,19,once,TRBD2,CASSLTGPLTSGRLYEQYF,TGTGCCAGCAGCTTAACAGGGCCGTTGACTAGCGGGAGGCTGTACGAGCAGTACTTC
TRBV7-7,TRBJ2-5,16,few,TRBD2,CASSGRLAGGVETQYF,TGTGCTAGCAGCGGGAGACTAGCGGGAGGGGTGGAGACCCAGTACTTC
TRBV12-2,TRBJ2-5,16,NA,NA,CASRLRGSGGQETQYF,TGTGCAAGTCGCTTAAGGGGCAGCGGGGGTCAAGAGACCCAGTACTTC
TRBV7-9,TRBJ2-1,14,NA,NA,CASSRGTASYEQFF,TGTGCCAGCAGCCGGGGGACAGCATCATACGAGCAGTTCTTC
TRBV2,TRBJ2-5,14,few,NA,CASNRDPGGETQYF,TGTGCCAGCAACCGGGACCCAGGAGGGGAGACCCAGTACTTC
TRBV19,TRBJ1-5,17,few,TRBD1,CASSRRIGQGPNQPQHF,TGTGCCAGTAGTCGGCGTATCGGACAGGGTCCCAATCAGCCCCAGCATTTT
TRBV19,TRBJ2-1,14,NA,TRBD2,CASTRLAGRGEQFF,TGTGCCAGTACCCGACTAGCGGGACGGGGTGAGCAGTTCTTC
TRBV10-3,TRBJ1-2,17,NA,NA,CASDQGQTVLANYGYTF,TGTGCCTCGGACCAGGGGCAGACCGTTTTAGCTAACTATGGCTACACCTTC
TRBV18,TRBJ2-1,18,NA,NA,CASSPERRFTSAYNEQFF,TGTGCCAGCTCACCTGAACGTCGATTCACTTCGGCCTACAATGAGCAGTTCTTC